This is a list of T cell receptor beta chains from one sample in a study of shared clonotypes between healthy human individuals. TCRdb's copy holds only in-frame clones and misses some; the assay was immunoSEQ multiplex PCR. The sample lists about 480,000 clones, around 79% occurring once. Source material: PBMCs. These receptors all come from a woman aged 40 to 50 in good health. Some clones in this sample may be carry-over from other donors' samples. CDR3s include the opening cysteine and the closing phenylalanine or tryptophan. The order of the fields is clone size, V gene, J gene, D gene, CDR3 protein, CDR3 DNA. D genes are given only for firm matches. Clone size appears in some rows only: once, few, many, or a class for an expanded clone.

clone_size: -
v_call: TRBV7-9
j_call: TRBJ2-2
d_call: TRBD2
cdr3_aa: CASTFGLAGGPSNTGELFF
cdr3_nt: TGTGCCAGCACATTTGGACTAGCGGGAGGGCCTTCGAACACCGGGGAGCTGTTTTTT

clone_size: once
v_call: TRBV5-1
j_call: TRBJ2-1
d_call: -
cdr3_aa: CASSYRRRSYNEQFF
cdr3_nt: TGCGCCAGCAGCTACAGGCGCCGCTCCTACAATGAGCAGTTCTTC

clone_size: -
v_call: TRBV9
j_call: TRBJ2-7
d_call: -
cdr3_aa: CASSASPGPTYEQYF
cdr3_nt: TGTGCCAGCAGCGCCTCCCCCGGGCCCACCTACGAGCAGTACTTC

clone_size: -
v_call: TRBV6-1
j_call: TRBJ1-2
d_call: -
cdr3_aa: CASSESSNYGYTF
cdr3_nt: TGTGCCAGCAGTGAATCAAGTAACTATGGCTACACCTTC

clone_size: -
v_call: TRBV16
j_call: TRBJ2-1
d_call: -
cdr3_aa: CASSPAGGDEQFF
cdr3_nt: TGTGCCAGCAGCCCGGCGGGTGGCGATGAGCAGTTCTTC

clone_size: -
v_call: TRBV7-9
j_call: TRBJ2-1
d_call: -
cdr3_aa: CASRDSLGANEQFF
cdr3_nt: TGTGCCAGCCGAGACAGCCTAGGGGCCAATGAGCAGTTCTTC

clone_size: few
v_call: TRBV28
j_call: TRBJ2-5
d_call: -
cdr3_aa: CACLGGARETQYF
cdr3_nt: TGTGCCTGTCTGGGGGGCGCCCGGGAGACCCAGTACTTC

clone_size: -
v_call: TRBV7-2
j_call: TRBJ2-4
d_call: TRBD2
cdr3_aa: CASSLSGGPQNIQYF
cdr3_nt: TGTGCCAGCAGCTTATCGGGAGGGCCTCAAAACATTCAGTACTTC

clone_size: -
v_call: TRBV9
j_call: TRBJ2-1
d_call: TRBD1
cdr3_aa: CASSAGTGPYNEQFF
cdr3_nt: TGTGCCAGCAGCGCCGGGACAGGCCCCTACAATGAGCAGTTCTTC

clone_size: -
v_call: TRBV28
j_call: TRBJ1-3
d_call: -
cdr3_aa: CASSYAGGPGNTIYF
cdr3_nt: TGTGCCAGCAGTTACGCGGGAGGGCCTGGAAACACCATATATTTT

clone_size: -
v_call: TRBV18
j_call: TRBJ1-5
d_call: TRBD1
cdr3_aa: CASSPLQGEYSNQPQHF
cdr3_nt: TGTGCCAGCTCACCCCTTCAGGGGGAGTATAGCAATCAGCCCCAGCATTTT

clone_size: -
v_call: TRBV5-1
j_call: TRBJ2-2
d_call: TRBD2
cdr3_aa: CASSPTSGRGHGELFF
cdr3_nt: TGCGCCAGCAGCCCAACTAGCGGGAGGGGTCACGGGGAGCTGTTTTTT

clone_size: -
v_call: TRBV27
j_call: TRBJ2-7
d_call: TRBD2
cdr3_aa: CASSFSSGTYEQYF
cdr3_nt: TGTGCCAGCAGTTTCTCTAGCGGGACCTACGAGCAGTACTTC

clone_size: -
v_call: TRBV18
j_call: TRBJ1-5
d_call: -
cdr3_aa: CASSPFHDQPQHF
cdr3_nt: TGTGCCAGCTCACCATTTCATGATCAGCCCCAGCATTTT

clone_size: -
v_call: TRBV21-1
j_call: TRBJ2-7
d_call: -
cdr3_aa: CASSTGRTGNDHEQYF
cdr3_nt: TGTGCCAGCAGCACGGGTCGGACAGGGAACGACCACGAGCAGTACTTC

clone_size: few
v_call: TRBV19
j_call: TRBJ1-1
d_call: -
cdr3_aa: CARPAGQPPGRDTEAFF
cdr3_nt: TGTGCCAGACCTGCTGGACAGCCACCTGGAAGGGACACTGAAGCTTTCTTT

clone_size: many
v_call: TRBV30
j_call: TRBJ2-1
d_call: TRBD1
cdr3_aa: CAWSDISGGNEQFF
cdr3_nt: TGTGCCTGGAGTGATATTTCAGGGGGCAATGAGCAGTTCTTC

clone_size: -
v_call: TRBV2
j_call: TRBJ1-5
d_call: -
cdr3_aa: CASRAGPQLNQPQHF
cdr3_nt: TGTGCCAGCAGGGCCGGGCCCCAGCTCAATCAGCCCCAGCATTTT

clone_size: few
v_call: TRBV19
j_call: TRBJ2-7
d_call: -
cdr3_aa: CASSSRVTYEQYF
cdr3_nt: TGTGCCAGTAGTTCCCGGGTCACCTACGAGCAGTACTTC

clone_size: -
v_call: TRBV7-2
j_call: TRBJ1-4
d_call: -
cdr3_aa: CASSLLLTNEKLFF
cdr3_nt: TGTGCCAGCAGCTTACTTCTAACTAATGAAAAACTGTTTTTT

clone_size: once
v_call: TRBV19
j_call: TRBJ2-7
d_call: -
cdr3_aa: CASSIDHGGTAYEQYF
cdr3_nt: TGTGCCAGTAGTATAGATCACGGCGGTACGGCGTACGAGCAGTACTTC

clone_size: -
v_call: TRBV11-2
j_call: TRBJ2-1
d_call: -
cdr3_aa: CASSLRGSGWGNEQFF
cdr3_nt: TGTGCCAGCAGCTTAAGGGGATCGGGATGGGGCAATGAGCAGTTCTTC